The source of this T cell receptor (beta chain) is a study of shared clonotypes between healthy human individuals. Clones were read by immunoSEQ multiplex PCR, and TCRdb kept only the in-frame ones, dropping some. The sample contains some 1 million clones, approximately 76% of which appear only once. This clone was picked up a small number of times. From germline, CDR1 is SGHRS and CDR2 YFSETQ. The CDR3 runs to 20 residues. J was trimmed by 4 bases and V by 0 bases; bases with no gene match: 10. Sequences were obtained from memory CD4+ T cells sorted from blood. The sample's subset: CD45RA-negative fraction. The rearrangement uses TRBV5-1 and TRBJ2-2; TRBD2 aligns across 15 bases. This clonotype originated in a man aged 18 to 30 in good health. CDR3 in DNA: TGCGCCAGCAGCTTGGGGGCCGGGACTAGCGGGAGGAGGAGCACCGGGGAGCTGTTTTTT. It yields the protein CASSLGAGTSGRRSTGELFF.